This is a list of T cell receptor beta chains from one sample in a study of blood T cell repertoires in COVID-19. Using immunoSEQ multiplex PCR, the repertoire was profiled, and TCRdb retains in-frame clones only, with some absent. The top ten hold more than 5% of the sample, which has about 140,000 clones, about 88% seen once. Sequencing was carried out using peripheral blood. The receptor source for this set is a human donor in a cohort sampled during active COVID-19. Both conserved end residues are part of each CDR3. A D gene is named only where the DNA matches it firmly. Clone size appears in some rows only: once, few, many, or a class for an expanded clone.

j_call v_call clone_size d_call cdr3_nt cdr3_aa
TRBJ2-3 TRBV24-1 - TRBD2 TGTGCCACCAGTGATCCAACTAGCGGGACTCGCACAGATACGCAGTATTTT CATSDPTSGTRTDTQYF
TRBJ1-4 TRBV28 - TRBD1 TGTGCCAGCTCCAAGGACAGGGTTACTAATGAAAAACTGTTTTTT CASSKDRVTNEKLFF
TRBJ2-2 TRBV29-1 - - TGCGGAGCTCAAGCCCACACCGGGGAGCTGTTTTTT CGAQAHTGELFF
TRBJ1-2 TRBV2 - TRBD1 TGTGCCAGCAGGGGACAGTTAAATAACTATGGCTACACCTTC CASRGQLNNYGYTF
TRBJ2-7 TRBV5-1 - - TGCGCCAGCAGCTTCTTGGATCGGGGCTACGAGCAGTACTTC CASSFLDRGYEQYF
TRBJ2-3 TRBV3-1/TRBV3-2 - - TGTGCCAGCAGCCAAGGTGGACTTCCTCCGCCCCCGTATTTT CASSQGGLPPPPYF
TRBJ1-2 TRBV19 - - TGTGCCAGTAGTAGCAACAGTGGGCTTATTGGCTACACCTTC CASSSNSGLIGYTF
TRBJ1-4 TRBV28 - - TGTGCCAGCAGTCCTCACAGAACAACTAATGAAAAACTGTTTTTT CASSPHRTTNEKLFF
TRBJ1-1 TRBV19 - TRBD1 TGTGCCAGTAGTACCGGACAGGGCTACACTGAAGCTTTCTTT CASSTGQGYTEAFF
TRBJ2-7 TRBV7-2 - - TGTGCCAGCAGCTTAGCGATCAACAGGGCCGCCGAGCAGTACTTC CASSLAINRAAEQYF
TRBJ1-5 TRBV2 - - TGTGCCAGCAGTGAAACAGGTCTGAAGCAGCCCCAGCATTTT CASSETGLKQPQHF
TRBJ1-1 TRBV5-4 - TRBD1 TGTGCCAGCAGCTTTAAGGGGACAGGGAGGGCTGAAGCTTTCTTT CASSFKGTGRAEAFF
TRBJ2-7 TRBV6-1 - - TGTGCCAGCAGTGAATTTAAGCGAACAAGCTCCTACGAGCAGTACTTC CASSEFKRTSSYEQYF
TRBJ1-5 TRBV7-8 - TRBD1 TGTGCCAGCAGGGCCGGGACAGGGGGCCAGCCCCAGCATTTT CASRAGTGGQPQHF
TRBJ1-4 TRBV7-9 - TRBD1 TGTGCCAGCAGGGGGACAGGGGCCAATGAAAAACTGTTTTTT CASRGTGANEKLFF
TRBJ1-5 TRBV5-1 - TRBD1 TGCGCCAGCAGGTGGGACAGCTATTATAGCAATCAGCCCCAGCATTTT CASRWDSYYSNQPQHF
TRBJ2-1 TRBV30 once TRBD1 TGTGCCTGGAGTCAAACCGGGACAGGCTTGTGGGCTGAGCAGTTCTTC CAWSQTGTGLWAEQFF
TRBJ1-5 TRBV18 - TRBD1 TGTGCCAGCTCACCTTCGCGACAGGGTCAGGGCAATCAGCCCCAGCATTTT CASSPSRQGQGNQPQHF
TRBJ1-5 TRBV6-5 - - TGTGCCAGCAGTTCCCGACAGAGCAATCAGCCCCAGCATTTT CASSSRQSNQPQHF
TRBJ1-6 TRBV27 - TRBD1 TGTGCCAGCAGTCCGTACCCGGGGGCAGGGGGAGGATCACCCCTCCACTTT CASSPYPGAGGGSPLHF
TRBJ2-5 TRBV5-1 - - TGCGCCAGCAGCTTGGCTCTGGGGGCCGGAGAGACCCAGTACTTC CASSLALGAGETQYF
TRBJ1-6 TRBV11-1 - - TGTGCCAGCAGCTACGAACAAGATTCACCCCTCCACTTT CASSYEQDSPLHF
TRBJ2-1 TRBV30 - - TGTGCCTGGAGTGCCTCAGGGTATAATGAGCAGTTCTTC CAWSASGYNEQFF
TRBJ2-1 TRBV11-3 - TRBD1 TGTGCCAGCAGCCGACAGGGCCATGAGCAGTTCTTC CASSRQGHEQFF
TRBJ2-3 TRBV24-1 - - TGTGCCACCAGTGACCCGGACAATCCAGATACGCAGTATTTT CATSDPDNPDTQYF
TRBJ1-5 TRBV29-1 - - TGCAGCGTTCGGCAGGGGAATCAGCCCCAGCATTTT CSVRQGNQPQHF
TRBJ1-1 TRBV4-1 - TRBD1 TGCGCCAGCAGCCAAGACCACAGGGGGGAGGAAGCTTTCTTT CASSQDHRGEEAFF
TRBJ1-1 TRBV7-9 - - TGTGCCAGCAGCTTATACAAGGAAGCTTTCTTT CASSLYKEAFF
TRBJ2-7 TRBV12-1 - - TGTGCCAGCAGCTCCGGGACTAGCGGGGTAAGCTCCTACGAGCAGTACTTC CASSSGTSGVSSYEQYF